Only a few counts were recorded for the clone carrying this T cell receptor (beta chain). Its matching antigen is unknown. This sample is drawn from a study of T-cell memory formation after mild COVID-19. Findings and limits, study-wide: The study found balanced CD4/CD8 in clones contracting day 15 to 85 and a CD4+ lean in later expanders.

The CDR3 contains 14 residues. V shed 5 bases and J shed 8 bases, with 16 bases lying between them. Germline-derived CDR1 and CDR2 are MNHEY and SVGAGI. Via MiXCR, TCRdb re-called the 5' RACE reads, giving one row per CDR3 protein. The data hold around 200,000 distinct CDR3 sequences, with about 10% observed a single time. The chain combines TRBV6-5 with TRBJ2-4; D not certain. The source material was PBMCs or a T cell subset sorted from them (not recorded which). The TCR was taken from a young man who had mild COVID-19 (a few samples of this study predate the infection). Cell type and time point are not known. CDR3 DNA sequence: TGTGCCAGCAGTCCGATGGCAGGTTCAGACATTCAGTACTTC. Residues: CASSPMAGSDIQYF.